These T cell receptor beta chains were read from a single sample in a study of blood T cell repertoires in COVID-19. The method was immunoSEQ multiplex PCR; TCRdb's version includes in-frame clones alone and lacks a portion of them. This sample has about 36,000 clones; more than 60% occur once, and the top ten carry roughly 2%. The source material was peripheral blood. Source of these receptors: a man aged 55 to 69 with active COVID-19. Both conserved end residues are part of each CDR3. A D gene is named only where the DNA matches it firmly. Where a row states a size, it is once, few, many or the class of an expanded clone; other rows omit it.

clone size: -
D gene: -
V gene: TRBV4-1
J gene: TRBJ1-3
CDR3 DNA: TGCGCCAGCAGCCAGGAGGGAAACACCATATATTTT
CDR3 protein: CASSQEGNTIYF

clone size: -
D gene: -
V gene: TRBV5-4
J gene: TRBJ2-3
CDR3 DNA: TGTGCCAGCAGCGAAGACTGGCCCACTAGCACAGATACGCAGTATTTT
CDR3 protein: CASSEDWPTSTDTQYF

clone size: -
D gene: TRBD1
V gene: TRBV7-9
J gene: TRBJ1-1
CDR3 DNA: TGTGCCAGCAGCTTAGACAGGGGCATATCTTTCTTT
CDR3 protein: CASSLDRGISFF

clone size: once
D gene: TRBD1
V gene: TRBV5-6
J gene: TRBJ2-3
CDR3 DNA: TGTGCCAGCAGCTTGGGGGGACAGGGGTGGACAGATACGCAGTATTTT
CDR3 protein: CASSLGGQGWTDTQYF

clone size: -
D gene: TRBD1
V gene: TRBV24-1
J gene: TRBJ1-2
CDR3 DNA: TGTGCCACCAGTGCCCGACAGGGTTGGGGCTACACCTTC
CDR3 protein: CATSARQGWGYTF

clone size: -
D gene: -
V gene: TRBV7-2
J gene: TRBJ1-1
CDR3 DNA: TGTGCCAGCAGCTTAGCACCGGGCGGAGGAACTGAAGCTTTCTTT
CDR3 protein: CASSLAPGGGTEAFF

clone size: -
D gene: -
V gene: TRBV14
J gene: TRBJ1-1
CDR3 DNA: TGTGCCAGCAGCCAACTTCCTGGGGGGACTGAAGCTTTCTTT
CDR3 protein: CASSQLPGGTEAFF

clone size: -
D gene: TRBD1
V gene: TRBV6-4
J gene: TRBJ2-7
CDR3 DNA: TGTGCCAGCTTAAAAGGGACAGTTGCTTCCTACGAGCAGTACTTC
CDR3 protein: CASLKGTVASYEQYF

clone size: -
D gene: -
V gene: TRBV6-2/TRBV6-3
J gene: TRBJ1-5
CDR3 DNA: TGTGCCAGCAGTTACGAAACGGGAATTCAGCCCCAGCATTTT
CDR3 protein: CASSYETGIQPQHF

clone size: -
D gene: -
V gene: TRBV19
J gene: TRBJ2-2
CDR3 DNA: TGTGCCAGTAGTCAGGGCCTGGGCGGGGAGCTGTTTTTT
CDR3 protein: CASSQGLGGELFF

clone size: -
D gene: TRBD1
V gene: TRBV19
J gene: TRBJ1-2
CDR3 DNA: TGTGCCAGTAGTACGCCCCGGGACAGGGGGTCTGATGGCTACACCTTC
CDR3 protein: CASSTPRDRGSDGYTF

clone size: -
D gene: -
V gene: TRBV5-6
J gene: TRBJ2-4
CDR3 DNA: TGTGCCAGCCTATTAAGGGGGGCCAAAAACATTCAGTACTTC
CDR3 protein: CASLLRGAKNIQYF